These 21 T cell receptor beta chains originate from one sample sequenced in a study of CD8 T cells in Susac syndrome. RNA in amounts of about 0.5 to 1 ug was reverse transcribed with random hexamers. MiXCR was run by TCRdb on the immunoSEQ multiplex PCR reads, yielding one entry per CDR3 protein. The repertoire holds a few hundred thousand distinct CDR3 sequences, with about 94% as singletons. The sample consisted of CD4+ T cells from PBMCs. The receptors shown here come from a human donor with Susac syndrome.

This chain connects TRBV9 to TRBJ1-6; D is undetermined. Trimming removed 4 bases at V and 6 bases at J, with 17 bases between. The CDR3 spans 16 residues. Germline assignment: CDR1 SGDLS and CDR2 YYNGEE. The CDR3 sequence is CASSPAHTVPNSPLHF. The DNA of the CDR3 is TGTGCCAGCAGCCCAGCGCACACAGTACCTAATTCACCCCTCCACTTT.

The rearrangement links TRBV18 to TRBJ1-2; D remains ambiguous. CDR1 and CDR2 (germline): KGHSH, LQKENI. Trimming took off 1 base at V and 3 bases at J, with 6 bases between the two ends. The CDR3 runs 13 residues. CDR3 loop: CASSPRTDYGYTF. The DNA of the CDR3 is TGTGCCAGCTCACCACGGACCGACTATGGCTACACCTTC. The full variable domain, rest sourced from reference TRBV18 and TRBJ1-2, is NAGVMQNPRHLVRRRGQEARLRCSPMKGHSHVYWYRQLPEEGLKFMVYLQKENIIDESGMPKERFSAEFPKEGPSILRIQQVVRGDSAAYFCASSPRTDYGYTFGSGTRLTVV.

V is TRBV5-1 and J is TRBJ2-5; TRBD1 is a possible D gene (5 bases). Trimming took off 4 bases at V and 3 bases at J, with 10 bases between the two ends. The germline V gene encodes CDR1 SGHRS and CDR2 YFSETQ. The CDR3 totals 13 residues. The CDR3 DNA reads as TGCGCCAGCAGCATAGGACACGAAGAGACCCAGTACTTC. It yields the protein CASSIGHEETQYF. The whole variable domain, remainder taken from reference TRBV5-1 and TRBJ2-5, is KAGVTQTPRYLIKTRGQQVTLSCSPISGHRSVSWYQQTPGQGLQFLFEYFSETQRNKGNFPGRFSGRQFSNSRSEMNVSTLELGDSALYLCASSIGHEETQYFGPGTRLLVL.

This clonotype was seen a single time. The rearrangement joins TRBV28 to TRBJ2-5; 9 bases fit TRBD1. V shed 3 bases and J 4 bases; nucleotides not matched to a gene: 6. CDR1 MDHEN and CDR2 SYDVKM come from the germline V gene. The CDR3 covers 15 residues. CDR3 region: CASSFPGQGLETQYF. In DNA form, the CDR3 reads TGTGCCAGCAGTTTCCCGGGACAGGGCTTAGAGACCCAGTACTTC.

V usage is TRBV12-3 or TRBV12-4 and J usage is TRBJ2-6, with D unclear. V dropped 1 base and J dropped 0 bases, with 4 bases sitting between them. CDR3 length: 15 residues. This CDR3 reads CASSLVSSGANVLTF. The CDR3 DNA follows: TGTGCCAGCAGTTTAGTGTCCTCTGGGGCCAACGTCCTGACTTTC.

The chain employs TRBV20-1 and TRBJ2-5; D ambiguous. Germline values: CDR1 DFQATT, CDR2 SNEGSKA (reference sequence). Trimming left V 1 base short and J 4 bases short, with 4 bases between. The CDR3 has 11 residues. CDR3 residues: CSARALETQYF. CDR3 sequence (DNA): TGCAGTGCTAGAGCTTTAGAGACCCAGTACTTC.

The V call is TRBV5-4, the J call TRBJ2-5; possible D gene TRBD1, 5 bases. V was pared by 2 bases and J by 4 bases, with 9 bases between. Germline values: CDR1 SGHNT, CDR2 YYREEE (reference sequence). The CDR3 sequence is 13 residues long. The CDR3 nucleotides read TGTGCCAGCAGCTTTGAAGGGGCAGAGACCCAGTACTTC. Translated: CASSFEGAETQYF.

This clonotype was found once. V gene TRBV9 combines with J gene TRBJ1-6; D is unresolved. Germline CDR1 reads SGDLS; CDR2 reads YYNGEE. Trimming took 3 bases from V and 11 from J, leaving 9 bases between them. The CDR3 extends over 12 amino acids. This CDR3 reads CASSGPAAPLHF. The CDR3 DNA reads as TGTGCCAGCAGCGGCCCTGCTGCACCCCTCCACTTT.

Here the CDR3 reads CASSEGRGPNQPQHF. In DNA, the CDR3 is TGTGCCAGCAGTGAAGGGCGGGGCCCAAATCAGCCCCAGCATTTT. V and J are TRBV6-1 and TRBJ1-5; a weak D match, TRBD1 (5 bases). The CDR3 is 15 amino acids. Trimming shortened V by 1 base and J by 4 bases, and 11 bases separated the two germline ends. Germline V gene data show CDR1 as MNHNS and CDR2 as SASEGT.

This CDR3 is CASSRTGSSNQPQHF. CDR3 in DNA: TGTGCCAGCAGCCGGACAGGGTCGAGCAATCAGCCCCAGCATTTT. The V and J genes are TRBV7-9 and TRBJ1-5, with 8 positions matching TRBD1. This CDR3 has 15 residues. Per the germline V gene, CDR1 is SEHNR and CDR2 is FQNEAQ (reference sequence). J lost 1 base, V lost 5 bases, and 4 bases had no gene match. Using reference TRBV7-9 and TRBJ1-5 for the parts outside the CDR3, the full variable domain is DTGVSQNPRHKITKRGQNVTFRCDPISEHNRLYWYRQTLGQGPEFLTYFQNEAQLEKSRLLSDRFSAERPKGSFSTLEIQRTEQGDSAMYLCASSRTGSSNQPQHFGDGTRLSIL.

CDR3 residues: CASSGLGRTEAFF. The CDR3 DNA follows: TGCGCCAGCAGTGGTCTCGGAAGGACTGAAGCTTTCTTT. V is TRBV10-1 and J is TRBJ1-1; no firm D call. Between the trimmed V and J ends, which lost 4 bases and 5 bases, there was a span of 11 bases. The CDR3 has 13 residues. In germline, CDR1 is WNHNN, CDR2 SYGVQD (reference sequence).

This clonotype was counted a single time. Its ends do not fully match the called genes, so a read error is possible. The chain is built from TRBV7-7 and TRBJ2-7; tentative D call: TRBD1 (5 bases). CDR1 is SSHAT, CDR2 FNYEAQ, per germline (reference sequence). This CDR3 contains 13 residues. The CDR3: CASSLEQGYEQYF. Here the CDR3 DNA reads TGTGCTAGCAGCTTAGAGCAGGGTTACGAACAGTACTTC.

This clonotype turned up a few times. V gene TRBV7-3 combines with J gene TRBJ2-7; D is perhaps TRBD1 or TRBD2 (5 bases each). The CDR3 spans 14 residues. V was pared by 5 bases and J by 3 bases, with 14 bases between. Looked up from germline, CDR1 is SGHTA and CDR2 is FQGTGA. CDR3 DNA: TGTGCCAGCAGCCGGGACCGGTCCCTCTACGAGCAGTACTTC. It is translated as CASSRDRSLYEQYF.

This clonotype showed up just once. The V call is TRBV6-1, the J call TRBJ1-6; TRBD1 might be the D (6 bases). Per the germline V gene, CDR1 is MNHNS and CDR2 is SASEGT. CDR3 size: 17 residues. V was cut by 6 bases and J by 5 bases, with 20 bases left in between. CDR3 loop: CASSLDKGQRDNSPLHF. CDR3 coding DNA: TGTGCCAGCAGCCTTGATAAAGGACAGAGAGATAATTCACCCCTCCACTTT.

This rearrangement joins TRBV20-1 to TRBJ2-5; no reliable D call. V dropped 0 bases and J dropped 9 bases, with 17 bases sitting between them. CDR1 and CDR2 from the germline V gene are DFQATT and SNEGSKA (reference sequence). The CDR3 totals 14 residues. In DNA form, the CDR3 reads TGCAGTGCTAGAGAGGAATCCGGTGCTGGGGCCCAGTACTTC. It encodes CSAREESGAGAQYF.

J is TRBJ1-2 and V is TRBV4-2, with a possible D match to TRBD1 (5 bases). Trimming shortened V by 0 bases and J by 8 bases, and 16 bases separated the two germline ends. CDR3 length equals 15 residues. Germline V gene lookup returns CDR1 LGHNA and CDR2 YNFKEQ. Written as DNA, the CDR3 is TGTGCCAGCAGCCAAGATCTCACTAGGGGCTTGGGCTACACCTTC. Encoded protein: CASSQDLTRGLGYTF.

The V call is TRBV6-2 or TRBV6-3, the J call TRBJ2-2; no definite D call. V was clipped by 7 bases and J by 5 bases, with 26 bases between them. CDR1 and CDR2 (germline): MNHEY, SVGEGT. The CDR3 is made up of 18 amino acids. The CDR3 here is CASTSRLGRIERTGELFF. CDR3 sequence (DNA): TGTGCCAGCACCTCCCGGCTGGGCAGAATAGAACGGACCGGGGAGCTGTTTTTT.

V usage is TRBV4-2 and J usage is TRBJ2-3, with 11 bases matching TRBD2. The trim removed 4 bases at V and 4 bases at J, leaving 7 bases unmatched. Germline V gives CDR1 LGHNA, CDR2 YNFKEQ. The CDR3 spans 16 residues. This chain's CDR3 is CASSLSGTSGSDTQYF. The CDR3 nucleotides are TGTGCCAGCAGCCTCTCCGGGACTAGCGGATCAGATACGCAGTATTTT.

The chain couples TRBV11-1 to TRBJ2-1, with D possibly TRBD1 on 6 matching bases. CDR1 and CDR2 from the germline V gene are SGHAT and FQDESV (reference sequence). Trimming took off 5 bases at V and 8 bases at J, with 10 bases between the two ends. The CDR3 is made up of 12 amino acids. Here the CDR3 DNA reads TGTGCCAGCAGCGAGAACAGGGATGAGCAGTTCTTC. Its translation: CASSENRDEQFF. Together with reference TRBV11-1 and TRBJ2-1, the CDR3 gives the full variable domain: EAEVAQSPRYKITEKSQAVAFWCDPISGHATLYWYRQILGQGPELLVQFQDESVVDDSQLPKDRFSAERLKGVDSTLKIQPAELGDSAMYLCASSENRDEQFFGPGTRLTVL.

A single count supports this clonotype. V is TRBV30 and J is TRBJ2-3; 9 bases fit TRBD2. The germline gives CDR1 GTSNPN, CDR2 SVGIG (reference sequence). The J segment lost 2 bases and the V segment lost 4 bases, leaving 13 bases of the junction unmatched. CDR3 length: 17 residues. The CDR3 coding sequence is TGTGCCTGGATCCAGGAGGGGCTAGCGGGGCTCACAGATACGCAGTATTTT. It is translated as CAWIQEGLAGLTDTQYF.

The chain couples TRBV5-1 to TRBJ2-7, with 10 bases identical to TRBD2. V shed 5 bases, J shed 0 bases, and the junction held 5 bases outside the gene matches. Germline-derived CDR1 and CDR2 are SGHRS and YFSETQ. This CDR3 has 15 amino acids. CDR3: CASRDLAGASYEQYF. CDR3 sequence (DNA): TGCGCCAGCAGGGATCTAGCGGGGGCCTCCTACGAGCAGTACTTC.